This entry features one TCR beta chain sequence. As yet, its antigen is unknown. The trim removed 4 bases at V and 2 bases at J, leaving 3 bases unmatched. The CDR3 consists of 16 residues. The V gene's germline CDR1 is SGHTA and CDR2 FQGNSA. The template for each sample was around 540 ng of genomic DNA, which had been extracted from bulk tumor tissue. Surgeons took several biopsies per primary tumor, spaced far apart, during surgery. Enrolled individuals presented with untreated, newly diagnosed non-small cell lung cancer and received curative surgery. The donors were patients with newly diagnosed non-small cell lung cancer undergoing curative-intent surgery. This sample is drawn from a study of immune heterogeneity within non-small cell lung tumors. Study outcomes and limitations: Identical dominant CDR3 beta clonotypes recurred across a patient's tumor sites, together with site-unique high-frequency clones.

A multiplex PCR containing 32 V primers and 13 J primers was used to amplify TCR beta CDR3. MiXCR, run by TCRdb on the multiplex PCR reads, gives a single entry per CDR3 protein. The sample yields several thousand distinct CDR3 sequences, more than 50% seen once. The origin of this receptor is a man in his 60s with non-small cell lung cancer. Sequencing was performed on lung tumor tissue. V is TRBV7-2 and J is TRBJ2-5, with 14 bases that match TRBD2. The CDR3 sequence: CASSYGLAGGQETQYF. The CDR3 coding sequence is TGTGCCAGCAGCTACGGACTAGCGGGAGGACAAGAGACCCAGTACTTC. Full variable domain (rest looked up from reference TRBV7-2 and TRBJ2-5): GAGVSQSPSNKVTEKGKDVELRCDPISGHTALYWYRQSLGQGLEFLIYFQGNSAPDKSGLPSDRFSAERTGGSVSTLTIQRTQQEDSAVYLCASSYGLAGGQETQYFGPGTRLLVL.